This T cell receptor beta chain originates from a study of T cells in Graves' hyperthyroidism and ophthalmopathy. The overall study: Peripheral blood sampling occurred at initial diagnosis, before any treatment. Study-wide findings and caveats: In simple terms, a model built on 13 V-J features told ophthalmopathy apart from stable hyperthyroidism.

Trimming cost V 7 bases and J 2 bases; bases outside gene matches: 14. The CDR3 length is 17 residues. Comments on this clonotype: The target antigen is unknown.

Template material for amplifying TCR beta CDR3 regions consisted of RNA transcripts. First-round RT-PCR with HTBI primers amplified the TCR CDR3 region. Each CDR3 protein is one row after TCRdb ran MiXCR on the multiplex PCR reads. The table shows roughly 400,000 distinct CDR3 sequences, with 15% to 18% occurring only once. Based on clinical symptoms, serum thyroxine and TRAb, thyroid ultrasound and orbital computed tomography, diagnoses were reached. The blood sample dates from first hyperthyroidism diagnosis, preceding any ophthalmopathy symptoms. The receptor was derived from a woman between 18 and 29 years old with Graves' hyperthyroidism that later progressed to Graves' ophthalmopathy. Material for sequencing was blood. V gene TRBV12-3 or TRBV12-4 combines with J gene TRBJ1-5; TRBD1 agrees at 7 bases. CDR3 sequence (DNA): TGTGCCAGCACTCCTGGCCAGGGGGGGTCGGGCAATCAGCCCCAGCATTTT. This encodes CASTPGQGGSGNQPQHF.